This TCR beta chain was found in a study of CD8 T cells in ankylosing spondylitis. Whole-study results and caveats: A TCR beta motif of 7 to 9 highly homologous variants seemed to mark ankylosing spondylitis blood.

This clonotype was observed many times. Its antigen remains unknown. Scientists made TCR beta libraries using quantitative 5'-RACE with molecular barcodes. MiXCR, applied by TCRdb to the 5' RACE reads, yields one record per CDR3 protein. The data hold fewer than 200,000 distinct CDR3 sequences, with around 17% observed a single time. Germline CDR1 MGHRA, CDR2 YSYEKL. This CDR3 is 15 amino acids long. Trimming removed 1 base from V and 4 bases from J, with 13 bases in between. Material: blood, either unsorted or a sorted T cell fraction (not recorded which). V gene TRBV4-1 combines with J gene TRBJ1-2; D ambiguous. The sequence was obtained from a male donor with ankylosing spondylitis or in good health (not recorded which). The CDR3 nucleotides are TGCGCCAGCAGCCAAGTTCCGGCAGTGTTCTATGGCTACACCTTC. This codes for CASSQVPAVFYGYTF.